This is a list of T cell receptor beta chains from one sample in a study of blood T cell repertoires in COVID-19. The repertoire was sequenced with immunoSEQ multiplex PCR; TCRdb's copy has only in-frame clones and lacks some. The repertoire consists of more than 60,000 clones, with roughly 90% occurring once and the leading ten covering around 6.3%. The sample consisted of peripheral blood. These receptor sequences come from a man older than 75 with COVID-19, enrolled during active disease. Both conserved end residues are trimmed from each CDR3. A row's size may be missing; if present it is once, few, many or a size class.

TRBV9	.	ASSPGAGQNYGYT
TRBV6-5	.	ASRSSRGTTEQY
TRBV7-5	.	ARSYSTGATEAF
TRBV5-4	.	ASSLKLGQETQY
TRBV10-3	.	AISMTGGATDTQY
TRBV7-2	.	ASSLAGTGNSPLH
TRBV4-3	.	ASSRGLSYEQY
TRBV4-1	.	ASSQDGAGPRDYGYT
TRBV5-1	.	ASSVTGEATEAF
TRBV5-1	.	ASSELTGNTEAF
TRBV5-1	.	ASSPGQGPIRANEKLF
TRBV6-5	few	ASRWTGSREQY
TRBV28	.	ASSTPTGLHSPLH
TRBV3-1/TRBV3-2	.	ASSLTFGQGQQY
TRBV4-1	.	ASSQPGQGFGYT
TRBV6-5	.	ASTIGQPDQPQH
TRBV6-5	.	ASRRTATNEKLF
TRBV5-1	.	ASSLTGQYTEAF
TRBV7-6	.	ASSLDGSTNTEAF
TRBV7-2	.	ASSPRDRGYGYT
TRBV24-1	.	ATSDRNPGQGLDYT
TRBV18	.	ASSPQPSGGSDTQY
TRBV24-1	.	ATSDGSGDHYNEQF
TRBV7-2	.	ASTRRGLANNEQF
TRBV24-1	.	ATSDSLAGGTDTQY
TRBV7-9	.	ASSGQGSTDTQY
TRBV5-1	.	ASSLLPGNTEAF
TRBV5-5	.	ASSPTGGRNTEAF
TRBV7-2	.	ASSLTQVDGYT
TRBV19	.	ASTQASTGELF
TRBV2	.	ASRPYSNEQF
TRBV2	.	ASTRQGGDQPQH
TRBV27	.	ASSPPQGYTEAF
TRBV7-8	.	ASSSYSNQPQH
TRBV7-9	.	ASSLVSDQPQH
TRBV18	.	ASSPGQGNQPQH
TRBV7-9	.	ASSLAPLDRDEKLF
TRBV6-2/TRBV6-3	.	ASSYSRAESSSGANVLT
TRBV13	.	ASSLDQNTEAF
TRBV29-1	few	SVSRGFGAEAF
TRBV5-6	.	ASSLRAGAPLH
TRBV2	.	ASVGAPGQGRNEQF
TRBV7-2	.	ASSVPGESNTIY
TRBV11-2	.	ASSLGTSGGAVNNEQF
TRBV4-1	.	ASGHAGNTIY
TRBV5-6	few	ASSRFTEAF
TRBV10-3	few	AISERGGASYNSPLH
TRBV6-5	.	ASRLQENTEAF
TRBV6-5	.	ASSTGTGNYGYT